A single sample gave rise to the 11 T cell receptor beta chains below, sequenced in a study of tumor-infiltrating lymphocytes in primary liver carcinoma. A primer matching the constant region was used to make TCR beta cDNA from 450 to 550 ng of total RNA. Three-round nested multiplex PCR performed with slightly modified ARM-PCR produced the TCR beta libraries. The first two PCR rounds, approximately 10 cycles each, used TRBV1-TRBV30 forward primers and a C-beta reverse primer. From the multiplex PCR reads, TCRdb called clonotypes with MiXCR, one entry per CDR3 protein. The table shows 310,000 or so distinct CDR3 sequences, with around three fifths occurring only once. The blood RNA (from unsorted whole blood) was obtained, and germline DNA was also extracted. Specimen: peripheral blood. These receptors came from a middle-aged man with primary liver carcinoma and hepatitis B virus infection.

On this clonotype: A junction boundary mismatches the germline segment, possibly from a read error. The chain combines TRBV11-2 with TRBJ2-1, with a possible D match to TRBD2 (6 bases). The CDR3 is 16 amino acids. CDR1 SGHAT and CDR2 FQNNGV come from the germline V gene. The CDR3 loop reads CASRLITIGSRYEHFF. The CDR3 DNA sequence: TGTGCCAGCAGACTGATAACTATCGGGAGTAGGTATGAGCACTTCTTC. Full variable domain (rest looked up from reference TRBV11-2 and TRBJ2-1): EAGVAQSPRYKIIEKRQSVAFWCNPISGHATLYWYQQILGQGPKLLIQFQNNGVVDDSQLPKDRFSAERLKGVDSTLKIQPAKLEDSAVYLCASRLITIGSRYEHFFGPGTRLTVL.

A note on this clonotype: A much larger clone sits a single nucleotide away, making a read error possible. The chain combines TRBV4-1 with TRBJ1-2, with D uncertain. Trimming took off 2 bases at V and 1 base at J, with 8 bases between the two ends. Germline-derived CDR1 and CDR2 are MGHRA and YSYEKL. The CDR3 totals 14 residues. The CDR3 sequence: CASSQTEDNYGYTF. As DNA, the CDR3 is TGCGCCAGCAGCCAAACGGAAGATAACTATGGCTACACCTTC.

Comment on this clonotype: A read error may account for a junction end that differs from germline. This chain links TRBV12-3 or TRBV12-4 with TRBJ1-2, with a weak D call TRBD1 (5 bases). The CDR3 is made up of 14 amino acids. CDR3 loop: CASCFRGSAYGYTF. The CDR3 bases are TGTGCCAGCTGTTTTAGGGGCTCAGCCTATGGCTACACCTTC.

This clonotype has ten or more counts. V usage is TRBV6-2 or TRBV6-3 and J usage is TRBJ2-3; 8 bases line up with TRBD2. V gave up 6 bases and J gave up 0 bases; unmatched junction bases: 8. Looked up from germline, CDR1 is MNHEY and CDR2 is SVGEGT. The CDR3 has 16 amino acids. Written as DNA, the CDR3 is TGTGCCAGCAGAACTAGCGGCTTTAGGAGCACAGATACGCAGTATTTT. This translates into CASRTSGFRSTDTQYF.

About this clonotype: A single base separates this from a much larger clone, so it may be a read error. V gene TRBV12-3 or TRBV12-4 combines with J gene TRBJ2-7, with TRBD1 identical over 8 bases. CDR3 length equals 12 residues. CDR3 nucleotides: TGTGCCAGCAGTGGAGACAGGGGCGAGCGGTACTTC. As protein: CASSGDRGERYF.

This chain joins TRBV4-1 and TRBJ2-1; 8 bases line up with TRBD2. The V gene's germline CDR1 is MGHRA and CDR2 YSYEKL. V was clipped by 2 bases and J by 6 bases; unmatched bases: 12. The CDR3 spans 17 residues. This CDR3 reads CASSQSIAGLPCNEQFF. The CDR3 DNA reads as TGCGCCAGCAGCCAATCTATAGCGGGATTGCCCTGCAATGAGCAGTTCTTC.

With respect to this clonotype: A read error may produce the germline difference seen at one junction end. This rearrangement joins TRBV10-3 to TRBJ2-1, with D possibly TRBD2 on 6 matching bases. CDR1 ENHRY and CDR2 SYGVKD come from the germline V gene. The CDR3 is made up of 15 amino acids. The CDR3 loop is CTISESSVLLNEQFF. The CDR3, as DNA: TGTACCATCAGTGAATCTAGCGTGTTACTCAATGAGCAGTTCTTC.

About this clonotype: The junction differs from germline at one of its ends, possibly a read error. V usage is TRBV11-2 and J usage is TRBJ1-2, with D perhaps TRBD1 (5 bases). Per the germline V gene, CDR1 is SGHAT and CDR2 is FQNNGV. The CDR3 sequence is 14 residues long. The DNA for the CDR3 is TGTGCCCAGGCGGGGGGTGCGATGTACTATGGCTACGCCTTC. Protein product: CAQAGGAMYYGYAF.

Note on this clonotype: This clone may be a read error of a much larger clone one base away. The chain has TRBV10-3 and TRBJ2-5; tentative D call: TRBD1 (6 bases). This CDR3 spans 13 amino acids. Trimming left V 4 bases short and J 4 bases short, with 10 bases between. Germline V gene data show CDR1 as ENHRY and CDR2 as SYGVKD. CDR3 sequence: CAISGTARETQYF. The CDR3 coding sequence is TGTGCCATCAGTGGGACAGCTCGAGAGACCCAGTACTTC.

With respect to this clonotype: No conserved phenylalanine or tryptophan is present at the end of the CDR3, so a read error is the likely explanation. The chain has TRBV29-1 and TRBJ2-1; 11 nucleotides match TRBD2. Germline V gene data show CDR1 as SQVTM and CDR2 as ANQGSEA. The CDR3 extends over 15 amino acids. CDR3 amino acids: CSVTLITSGSYEQFL. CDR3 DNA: TGTAGCGTTACTCTGATCACTAGCGGGAGCTATGAGCAGTTCCTC.

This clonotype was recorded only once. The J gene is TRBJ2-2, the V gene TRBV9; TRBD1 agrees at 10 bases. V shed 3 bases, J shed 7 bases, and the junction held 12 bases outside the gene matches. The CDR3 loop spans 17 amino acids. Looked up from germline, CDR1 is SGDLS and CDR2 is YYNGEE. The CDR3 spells CASSDGQGQGTGGELFF. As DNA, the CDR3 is TGTGCCAGCAGCGACGGACAGGGACAGGGGACTGGCGGGGAGCTGTTTTTT.